This T cell receptor beta chain was found in a study of early T cells in non-severe SARS-CoV-2 infection. The overall study: Sequenced material consisted of bulk RNA (from unsorted whole blood), and chains were unpaired.

CDR1 is SEHNR, CDR2 FQNEAQ, per germline (reference sequence). Between the trimmed V and J ends, which lost 1 base and 1 base, there was a span of 7 bases. The length of the CDR3 is 14 residues. The table lists this clonotype with many counts. One entry per CDR3 protein results from TCRdb running MiXCR on the 5' RACE reads. The sample lists about 100,000 distinct CDR3 sequences, approximately 13% occurring once. The chain couples TRBV7-9 to TRBJ2-5; D gene ambiguous. The specimen sequenced was whole blood. This sequence originates from an adult who was a healthcare worker with PCR-confirmed SARS-CoV-2 infection or an uninfected control (not recorded which). The CDR3: CASSLDNFQETQYF. In nucleotides, the CDR3 is TGTGCCAGCAGCTTAGACAACTTCCAAGAGACCCAGTACTTC.